This note documents a single T cell receptor (beta chain) sequence. The sample originates from a study of T cell changes during pregnancy in multiple sclerosis. Clones were sequenced by immunoSEQ multiplex PCR, and TCRdb holds only the in-frame ones, with some missing. This table holds tens of thousands of clones, about 89% found once. The sequence was obtained from a female donor with multiple sclerosis, enrolled in a pregnancy study. Source: CD4+ T cells from peripheral blood mononuclear cells, taken in the first trimester of pregnancy.

CDR3: CASSLGGEDEQYF. The CDR3 DNA sequence: TGTGCCAGCAGTTTAGGAGGGGAGGACGAGCAGTACTTC. V usage is TRBV28 and J usage is TRBJ2-7; D perhaps matches TRBD2 (6 bases). Trimming shortened V by 2 bases and J by 5 bases, and 10 bases separated the two germline ends. This CDR3 is built from 13 residues. Germline V gene sequence: CDR1 MDHEN, CDR2 SYDVKM. The full variable domain, completed using reference TRBV28 and TRBJ2-7, is DVKVTQSSRYLVKRTGEKVFLECVQDMDHENMFWYRQDPGLGLRLIYFSYDVKMKEKGDIPEGYSVSREKKERFSLILESASTNQTSMYLCASSLGGEDEQYFGPGTRLTVT.